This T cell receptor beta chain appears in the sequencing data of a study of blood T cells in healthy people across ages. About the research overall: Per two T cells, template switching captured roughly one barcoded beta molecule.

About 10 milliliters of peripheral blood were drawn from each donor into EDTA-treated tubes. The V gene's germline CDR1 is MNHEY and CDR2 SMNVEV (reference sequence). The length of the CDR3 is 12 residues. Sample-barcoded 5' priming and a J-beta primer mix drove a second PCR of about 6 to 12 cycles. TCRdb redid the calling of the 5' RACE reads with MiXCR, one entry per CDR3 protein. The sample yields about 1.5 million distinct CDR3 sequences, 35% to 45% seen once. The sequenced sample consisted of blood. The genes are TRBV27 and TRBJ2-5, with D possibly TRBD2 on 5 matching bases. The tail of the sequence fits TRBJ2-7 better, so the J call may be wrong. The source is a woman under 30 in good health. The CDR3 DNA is TGTGCCAGAGAGCGGTACTCCTACGAGCAGTACTTC. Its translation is CARERYSYEQYF.